The 22 T cell receptor beta chains in this list originate from one sample, sequenced in a study of CD8 T cells in Susac syndrome. Random hexamers were used to reverse transcribe an amount of about 0.45 to 1 ug RNA. TCRdb independently ran MiXCR on the immunoSEQ multiplex PCR reads; one entry per CDR3 protein. The profile covers 150,000 to 160,000 distinct CDR3 sequences, with about 95% appearing a single time and roughly 0.16% taken by the ten largest. Specimen: CD4+ T cells from PBMCs. These receptors were obtained from a human donor with Susac syndrome.

The gene calls are TRBV3-1 and TRBJ2-7, with 9 bases that match TRBD1. Germline-derived CDR1 and CDR2 are LGHDT and YNNKEL (reference sequence). The CDR3 contains 15 residues. Trimming cost V 3 bases and J 2 bases; bases outside gene matches: 5. CDR3 nucleotide sequence: TGTGCCAGCAGCCACGGGGGACAGGGAGCCTACGAGCAGTACTTC. Its translation: CASSHGGQGAYEQYF.

The rearrangement joins TRBV29-1 to TRBJ2-2, with TRBD2 matching over 8 bases. The CDR3 totals 14 residues. The V segment lost 3 bases and the J segment 2 bases; nucleotides outside the gene matches: 2. Looked up from germline, CDR1 is SQVTM and CDR2 is ANQGSEA. The CDR3 region is CSVDAGGNTGELFF. The CDR3 nucleotides are TGCAGCGTTGATGCGGGGGGTAACACCGGGGAGCTGTTTTTT.

The rearrangement uses TRBV2 and TRBJ1-1, with 8 bases that match TRBD1. There are 15 residues in the CDR3. Germline V lookup: CDR1 SNHLY, CDR2 FYNNEI. Trimming at V came to 9 bases and at J to 4 bases, leaving 13 bases not matched to a gene. The DNA of the CDR3 is TGTGCCAGTAGCCTCTCGGTACAGGGGGGCACTGAAGCTTTCTTT. Amino acids: CASSLSVQGGTEAFF.

The rearrangement links TRBV4-1 to TRBJ2-7; tentatively, D is TRBD1 (5 bases). Germline V gives CDR1 MGHRA, CDR2 YSYEKL. Trimming pared 0 bases from V and 4 bases from J, leaving 13 bases between. This CDR3 is 15 amino acids long. The chain's CDR3 is CASSQDWGSLYEQYF. CDR3 nucleotide sequence: TGCGCCAGCAGCCAAGATTGGGGCAGTCTGTACGAGCAGTACTTC.

The CDR3 loop is CSVERDPGSNTEAFF. In nucleotides, the CDR3 is TGCAGCGTTGAGAGGGACCCCGGGTCGAACACTGAAGCTTTCTTT. The gene calls are TRBV29-1 and TRBJ1-1, with D possibly TRBD1 on 5 matching bases. V was cut by 3 bases and J by 1 base, with 15 bases left in between. CDR3 size: 15 residues. The germline V gene encodes CDR1 SQVTM and CDR2 ANQGSEA. The variable domain in full, with the rest retrieved from reference TRBV29-1 and TRBJ1-1, is SAVISQKPSRDICQRGTSLTIQCQVDSQVTMMFWYRQQPGQSLTLIATANQGSEATYESGFVIDKFPISRPNLTFSTLTVSNMSPEDSSIYLCSVERDPGSNTEAFFGQGTRLTVV.

The gene calls are TRBV11-2 and TRBJ2-7; 7 nucleotides match TRBD1. The V segment lost 5 bases and the J segment 0 bases; nucleotides outside the gene matches: 4. Germline V CDR1 and CDR2: SGHAT, FQNNGV. The CDR3 spans 14 residues. In DNA form, the CDR3 reads TGTGCCAGCAGCCCGACAGGGAGCTCCTACGAGCAGTACTTC. It codes for CASSPTGSSYEQYF. The full variable domain, its missing parts supplied by reference TRBV11-2 and TRBJ2-7, is EAGVAQSPRYKIIEKRQSVAFWCNPISGHATLYWYQQILGQGPKLLIQFQNNGVVDDSQLPKDRFSAERLKGVDSTLKIQPAKLEDSAVYLCASSPTGSSYEQYFGPGTRLTVT.

This chain uses TRBV27 with TRBJ2-2; D is perhaps TRBD2 (5 bases). Germline-derived CDR1 and CDR2 are MNHEY and SMNVEV (reference sequence). CDR3 length: 15 residues. V was shortened by 6 bases and J by 5 bases, with 16 bases between the two germline ends. The CDR3 sequence: CASSPVRVETGELFF. As DNA, the CDR3 is TGTGCCAGCAGCCCCGTGAGGGTCGAGACCGGGGAGCTGTTTTTT.

The chain carries TRBV29-1 and TRBJ1-4; 7 bases are a match to TRBD1. Germline V gene lookup returns CDR1 SQVTM and CDR2 ANQGSEA. V shed 7 bases, J shed 7 bases, and the junction held 9 bases outside the gene matches. This CDR3 has 13 residues. The CDR3 spells CSALRDSGEKLFF. As DNA, the CDR3 is TGCAGCGCACTGAGGGACAGCGGTGAAAAACTGTTTTTT.

This chain connects TRBV29-1 to TRBJ2-5, with no clear D. The CDR3 length is 11 residues. Germline values: CDR1 SQVTM, CDR2 ANQGSEA. Trimming removed 6 bases at V and 5 bases at J, with 10 bases between. For the CDR3, the DNA is TGCAGCGTCCAAACCGGGGAGACCCAGTACTTC. Protein: CSVQTGETQYF.

The chain has TRBV20-1 and TRBJ1-1; D is uncertain. Per germline, CDR1 DFQATT and CDR2 SNEGSKA (reference sequence). The CDR3 extends over 13 amino acids. V dropped 8 bases and J dropped 2 bases, with 15 bases sitting between them. The CDR3 sequence is CSTPGKSNTEAFF. CDR3 in DNA: TGCAGTACCCCTGGGAAGTCCAACACTGAAGCTTTCTTT.

The V call is TRBV5-6, the J call TRBJ2-7; weak D call: TRBD1 (6 bases). CDR3 length: 15 amino acids. Germline V CDR1 and CDR2: SGHDT, YYEEEE. Trimming took 3 bases from V and 5 from J, leaving 18 bases between them. Written as DNA, the CDR3 is TGTGCCAGCAGCTGGGGGCCAGACCCTCGGGACGAGCAGTACTTC. Translating gives CASSWGPDPRDEQYF. Together with reference TRBV5-6 and TRBJ2-7, the CDR3 gives the full variable domain: DAGVTQSPTHLIKTRGQQVTLRCSPKSGHDTVSWYQQALGQGPQFIFQYYEEEERQRGNFPDRFSGHQFPNYSSELNVNALLLGDSALYLCASSWGPDPRDEQYFGPGTRLTVT.

The chain recombines TRBV7-2 with TRBJ2-1, with TRBD2 identical over 10 bases. From germline, CDR1 is SGHTA and CDR2 FQGNSA. This CDR3 region has 12 residues. V trimming: 4 bases; J trimming: 16 bases; junction bases outside the gene matches: 7. The DNA of the CDR3 is TGTGCCAGCAGCTCCTTAGCGGGGGGCCTCTTCTTC. Residues: CASSSLAGGLFF. The variable domain in full, completed from reference TRBV7-2 and TRBJ2-1, reads GAGVSQSPSNKVTEKGKDVELRCDPISGHTALYWYRQSLGQGLEFLIYFQGNSAPDKSGLPSDRFSAERTGGSVSTLTIQRTQQEDSAVYLCASSSLAGGLFFGPGTRLTVL.

V usage is TRBV29-1 and J usage is TRBJ1-1; the D gene is possibly TRBD1 (5 bases). Germline CDR1 reads SQVTM; CDR2 reads ANQGSEA. This CDR3 comprises 13 residues. V was trimmed by 4 bases and J by 3 bases, leaving 12 bases between them. CDR3 amino acids: CSVALGVDTEAFF. The DNA of the CDR3 is TGCAGCGTTGCTTTAGGGGTTGACACTGAAGCTTTCTTT. The complete variable domain, with remaining parts taken from reference TRBV29-1 and TRBJ1-1, reads SAVISQKPSRDICQRGTSLTIQCQVDSQVTMMFWYRQQPGQSLTLIATANQGSEATYESGFVIDKFPISRPNLTFSTLTVSNMSPEDSSIYLCSVALGVDTEAFFGQGTRLTVV.

This chain joins TRBV27 and TRBJ2-7; tentatively, D is TRBD2 (6 bases). CDR1 is MNHEY and CDR2 is SMNVEV in the germline V gene (reference sequence). V was clipped by 6 bases and J by 0 bases, with 12 bases between them. The CDR3 totals 14 residues. The CDR3 DNA is TGTGCCAGCAGCACGGGGGACCACTCCTACGAGCAGTACTTC. It encodes CASSTGDHSYEQYF.

This clonotype was seen only once. The gene calls are TRBV5-1 and TRBJ2-2; possible D gene TRBD2, 5 bases. Germline lookup yields CDR1 SGHRS and CDR2 YFSETQ. The V end lost 0 bases, the J end lost 6 bases, and 6 bases lay between the germline ends. The CDR3 has 13 residues. CDR3 protein: CASSLGGPGELFF. For the CDR3, the DNA is TGCGCCAGCAGCTTGGGAGGGCCCGGGGAGCTGTTTTTT.

On this clonotype: One end of the junction does not line up with germline, which may come from a read error. This chain joins TRBV25-1 and TRBJ2-7, with TRBD1 matching over 7 bases. Germline loops: CDR1 MGHDK, CDR2 SYGVNS. The CDR3 is made up of 13 amino acids. CDR3: CASERQGSSEQYF. CDR3 nucleotides: TGTGCCAGCGAGAGACAGGGCTCCTCCGAGCAGTACTTC.

The genes are TRBV29-1 and TRBJ2-2; D unresolved. CDR3 length: 12 residues. Germline V lookup: CDR1 SQVTM, CDR2 ANQGSEA. Trimming took 7 bases from V and 3 from J, leaving 9 bases between them. CDR3 amino acids: CSAQADTGELFF. CDR3 nucleotides: TGCAGCGCCCAGGCGGACACCGGGGAGCTGTTTTTT.

The chain combines TRBV15 with TRBJ2-2, with 7 nucleotides matching TRBD1. The trim removed 6 bases at V and 5 bases at J, leaving 6 bases unmatched. The length of the CDR3 is 14 residues. Germline CDR1 is LNHNV and CDR2 is YYDKDF (reference sequence). The CDR3: CATRTDRVTGELFF. In DNA form, the CDR3 reads TGTGCCACCAGGACCGACAGGGTTACCGGGGAGCTGTTTTTT.

This rearrangement joins TRBV13 to TRBJ1-3; no definite D call. V lost 5 bases, J lost 0 bases, and 14 bases lay in between. This CDR3 spans 16 amino acids. Germline V CDR1 and CDR2: PRHDT, FYEKMQ (reference sequence). The CDR3 region has the DNA TGTGCCAGCAGCCGATGGAGGTCGAGCTCTGGAAACACCATATATTTT. It encodes CASSRWRSSSGNTIYF.

This chain connects TRBV4-1 to TRBJ1-2; D unresolved. CDR1 and CDR2 from the germline V gene are MGHRA and YSYEKL. The V end lost 0 bases, the J end lost 2 bases, and 7 bases lay between the germline ends. CDR3 length equals 14 residues. CDR3 DNA: TGCGCCAGCAGCCAAGAGGACGGCAACTATGGCTACACCTTC. Amino acid sequence: CASSQEDGNYGYTF.

The rearrangement links TRBV11-2 to TRBJ1-6; TRBD1 agrees at 9 bases. CDR1 SGHAT and CDR2 FQNNGV come from the germline V gene. V gave up 1 base and J gave up 5 bases; unmatched junction bases: 6. CDR3 size: 17 residues. CDR3 region: CASSLAGTGRDNSPLHF. Here the CDR3 DNA reads TGTGCCAGCAGCTTAGCCGGGACAGGGCGGGATAATTCACCCCTCCACTTT. The full variable domain, its missing parts supplied by reference TRBV11-2 and TRBJ1-6, is EAGVAQSPRYKIIEKRQSVAFWCNPISGHATLYWYQQILGQGPKLLIQFQNNGVVDDSQLPKDRFSAERLKGVDSTLKIQPAKLEDSAVYLCASSLAGTGRDNSPLHFGNGTRLTVT.

The rearrangement uses TRBV4-3 and TRBJ2-3; 13 positions match TRBD2. Germline V lookup: CDR1 LGHNA, CDR2 YSLEER. V gave up 4 bases and J gave up 6 bases; unmatched junction bases: 7. This CDR3 is built from 16 residues. The CDR3 sequence is CASSLGLAGAEDTQYF. Here the CDR3 DNA reads TGCGCCAGCAGCCTTGGACTAGCGGGGGCCGAGGATACGCAGTATTTT.